This TCR beta chain is drawn from a study of OX40 agonist ivuxolimab in advanced cancers. The V gene end was trimmed by 0 bases and the J gene end by 7 bases; junction bases not matched to a gene: 7. Per germline, CDR1 MRHNA and CDR2 SNTAGT. The CDR3 has 16 amino acids. Produced via immunoSEQ multiplex PCR; TCRdb's table is partial and in-frame only. The data contain 80,000 or so clones, 90% of them seen just once; the ten biggest clones take up 1.5% to 2%. Cycle 7 day 1, cycle 4 day 1, and baseline were the timepoints at which blood was sampled. The origin of this receptor is an adult with an advanced solid tumor such as melanoma, head and neck, liver or kidney cancer. The sequences come from CD4+ or CD8+ T cells sorted from blood, collected in a trial of the OX40 agonist ivuxolimab. The J gene is TRBJ2-1, the V gene TRBV6-4; TRBD2 matches at 9 bases. The CDR3 region has the DNA TGTGCCAGCAGTGACTCGATTCTAGCGGGAATGAATGAGCAGTTCTTC. This sequence encodes CASSDSILAGMNEQFF.